Detailed here is one TCR beta chain. Its antigen specificity is not known. Base qualities are not at hand, and no much larger clone is one base apart. The time point label on this specimen signifies: week 35, safety follow-up. Each vaccine dose, consisting of 300 ug of a 20-mer mutant IDH1 peptide in Montanide, was administered subcutaneously with topical imiquimod. Across visits V03 through V10, patients got a total of eight vaccinations, given in weeks 1, 3, 5, 7, 11, 15, 19 and 23. Newly diagnosed WHO grade 3 or 4 IDH1-mutant astrocytomas showing loss of nuclear ATRX were present in the donors. The samples were drawn from NOA16, a multicentre, single-arm, open-label phase I trial in Germany that tested a mutant IDH1 peptide vaccine in humans for the first time. Genomic DNA for TCRB sequencing was extracted from EDTA blood using the DNeasy Blood and Tissue Kit. This specimen belongs to a study of a mutant IDH1 vaccine in newly diagnosed glioma (dated by TCRdb to about 2021). With respect to the entire study: Vaccination started 4-6 weeks after radiotherapy alone, or was given together with temozolomide cycles in the groups whose treatment included chemotherapy. The approximately 29 treated patients were around 62% male and roughly 40% female, with a mean age of about 43 years. Prior to enrollment, standard therapy consisting of radiotherapy alone, temozolomide alone, or radiochemotherapy with temozolomide had been administered to patients, with the combination being received by most patients. Visit V12 was the week-35 safety follow-up and visit V13 was the week-47 end of study. Six visits were used for peripheral blood collection: V03 (baseline), V05, V07, V10, V12 and V13. For exploratory analyses, about two dozen treated patients had longitudinal TCRB deep sequencing done wherever samples were available.

The paper as a whole reports these results and caveats: Availability determined which PBMC samples were chosen for TCRB deep sequencing. Across multiple MHC alleles, vaccine-induced immune responses were seen in just over 90% of patients. It was noted by the authors that analyses of patient blood samples could not be reproduced owing to sample limitations. Changes in the top peripheral T cell clonotypes picked up by TCRB sequencing did not appear to be linked to pseudoprogression.

Library generation was performed with the immunoSEQ multiplex PCR assay. Rearranged TCR beta chain sequences were amplified using the hsTCRB Kit according to the manufacturer's protocol. Sequencing of TCRB libraries was carried out on an Illumina MiSeq. The source study handled its data this way. The proprietary platform of the kit vendor was used for demultiplexing, trimming and gene mapping. TCRdb's version of the immuneACCESS table is confined to in-frame rearrangements and falls short of the full clone set. An unresolved V gene accounts for under half of the shortfall where checked; the remainder is of unknown origin. V and J calls and clone size come straight from that table; D and trimming were deduced from the DNA. This sample gives 35,000 to 55,000 clones in total; 81% of them show up just once. Clones ranked in the top ten supply 4.7% of the sample. Per the germline V gene (reference sequence), SGHNT is the CDR1 and YYREEE is the CDR2. V sheds 1 base and J sheds 1 base, leaving 12 bases between their ends. The CDR3 sequence holds 15 residues, the cysteine and phenylalanine included. The retained sequence is limited to the CDR3, 45 bases, with the frame set at the first base.

The sequence came from a woman in her thirties or forties with glioma. Some clones in this sample may be carry-over from other donors' samples. Here the sequenced sample was PBMCs, taken from a glioma patient whose treatment included an IDH1 peptide vaccine. The rearrangement combines TRBV5-4 with TRBJ2-7, with no confident D gene call. CDR3 sequence: CASSLPGGRSYEQYF. The nucleotide sequence is given as TGTGCCAGCAGCTTGCCCGGCGGCCGGTCCTACGAGCAGTACTTC.